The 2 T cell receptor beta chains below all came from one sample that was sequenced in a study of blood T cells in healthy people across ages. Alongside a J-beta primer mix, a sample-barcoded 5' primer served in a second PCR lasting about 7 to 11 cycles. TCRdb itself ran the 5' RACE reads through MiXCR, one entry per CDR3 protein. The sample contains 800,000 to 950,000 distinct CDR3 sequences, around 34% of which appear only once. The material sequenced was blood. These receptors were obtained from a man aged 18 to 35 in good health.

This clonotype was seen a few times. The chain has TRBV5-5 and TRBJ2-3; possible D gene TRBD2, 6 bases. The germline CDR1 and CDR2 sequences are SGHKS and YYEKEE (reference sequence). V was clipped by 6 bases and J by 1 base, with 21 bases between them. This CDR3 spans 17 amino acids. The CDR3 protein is CASIRRLRGTGTDTQYF. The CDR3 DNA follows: TGTGCCAGCATTAGAAGGCTACGGGGGACGGGCACAGATACGCAGTATTTT.

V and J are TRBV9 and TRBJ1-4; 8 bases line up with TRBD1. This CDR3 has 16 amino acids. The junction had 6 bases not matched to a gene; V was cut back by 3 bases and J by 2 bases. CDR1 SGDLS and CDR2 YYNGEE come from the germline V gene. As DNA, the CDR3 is TGTGCCAGCAGCGCGACGGACAGGGCGACTAATGAAAAACTGTTTTTT. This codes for CASSATDRATNEKLFF.